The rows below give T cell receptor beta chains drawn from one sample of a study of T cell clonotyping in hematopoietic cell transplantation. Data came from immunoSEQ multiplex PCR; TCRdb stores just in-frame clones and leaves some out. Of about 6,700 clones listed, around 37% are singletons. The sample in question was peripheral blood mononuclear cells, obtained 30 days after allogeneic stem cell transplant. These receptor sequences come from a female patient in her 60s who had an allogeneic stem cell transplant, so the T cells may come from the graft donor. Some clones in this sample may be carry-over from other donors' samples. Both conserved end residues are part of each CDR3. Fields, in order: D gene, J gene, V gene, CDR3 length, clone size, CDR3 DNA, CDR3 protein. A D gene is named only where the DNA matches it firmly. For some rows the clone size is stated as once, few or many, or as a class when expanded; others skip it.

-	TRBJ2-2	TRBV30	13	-	TGTGCCTGGAGTAAGGGCCCGGTCGGGGAGCTGTTTTTT	CAWSKGPVGELFF
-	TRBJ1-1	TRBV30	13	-	TGTGCCTGGAACGCCAGAATGAACACTGAAGCTTTCTTT	CAWNARMNTEAFF
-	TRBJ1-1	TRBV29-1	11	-	TGCAGCGTTCGTTCGGGGGCTGAAGCTTTCTTT	CSVRSGAEAFF
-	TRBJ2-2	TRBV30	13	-	TGTGCCTGGCTCCGGTGGGGGACCGGGGAGCTGTTTTTT	CAWLRWGTGELFF
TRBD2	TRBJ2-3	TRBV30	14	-	TGTGCCTGGACTAGCGGGCGATTCACAGATACGCAGTATTTT	CAWTSGRFTDTQYF
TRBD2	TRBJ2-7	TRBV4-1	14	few	TGCGCCAGCAGCCCAGCTAGCGGAACCTACGAGCAGTACTTC	CASSPASGTYEQYF
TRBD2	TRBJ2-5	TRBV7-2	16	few	TGTGCCAGCAGTAATGGGGCTAGCGGGGGCGAGGAGACCCAGTACTTC	CASSNGASGGEETQYF
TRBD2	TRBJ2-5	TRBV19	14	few	TGTGCCAGTACCCCAGGTGGTAGCGGGAGGACCCAGTACTTC	CASTPGGSGRTQYF
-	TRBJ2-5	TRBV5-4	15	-	TGTGCCAGCAGCTTTTGGGGGCTAGGCCAAGAGACCCAGTACTTC	CASSFWGLGQETQYF
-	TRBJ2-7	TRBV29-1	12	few	TGCAGCGTTGGAGTAGGGGGCTACGAGCAGTACTTC	CSVGVGGYEQYF
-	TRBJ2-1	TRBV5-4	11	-	TGTGCCAGCAGCTTCAGGAATGAGCAGTTCTTC	CASSFRNEQFF
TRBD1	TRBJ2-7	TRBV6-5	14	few	TGTGCCAGCACAGCGAGACAGGGTTCCTACGAGCAGTACTTC	CASTARQGSYEQYF
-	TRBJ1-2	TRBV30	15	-	TGTGCCTGGAGTCTCTCTGACGTCAACAGCTATGGCTACACCTTC	CAWSLSDVNSYGYTF
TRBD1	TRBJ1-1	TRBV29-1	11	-	TGCAGCGTTGGCCAGGGGGCTGAAGCTTTCTTT	CSVGQGAEAFF
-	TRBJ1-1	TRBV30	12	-	TGTGCCTGGAGTGAGGGTGTCACTGAAGCTTTCTTT	CAWSEGVTEAFF
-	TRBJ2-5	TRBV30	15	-	TGTGCCTGGAGTCTCCTATTGGCTAGGGGGGAGACCCAGTACTTC	CAWSLLLARGETQYF
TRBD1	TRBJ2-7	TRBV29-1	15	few	TGCAGCGTTGAAGGACGGACAGGCGTCTCCTACGAGCAGTACTTC	CSVEGRTGVSYEQYF
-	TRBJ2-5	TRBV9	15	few	TGTGCCAGCAGTCTCGAGGCAGAGGGGCAAGAGACCCAGTACTTC	CASSLEAEGQETQYF
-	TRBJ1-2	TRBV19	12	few	TGTGCCAGTAACAAGGGCCCCTATGGCTACACCTTC	CASNKGPYGYTF
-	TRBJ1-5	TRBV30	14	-	TGTGCCTGGAGGGGGCCGGGGGAGTATCAGCCCCAGCATTTT	CAWRGPGEYQPQHF
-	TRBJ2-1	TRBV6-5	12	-	TGTGCCAGCAGTTACTCCCCCTTTGAGCAGTTCTTC	CASSYSPFEQFF
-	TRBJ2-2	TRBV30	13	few	TGTGCCTGTTGGTCCGTTGGGACCGGGGAGCTGTTTTTT	CACWSVGTGELFF
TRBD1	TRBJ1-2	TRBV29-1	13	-	TGCAGCGCTGCTCCGGGACAGGGTAGTGGCTACACCTTC	CSAAPGQGSGYTF
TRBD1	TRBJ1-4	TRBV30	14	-	TGTGCCTTCGACAAAGGACAGGGGTCCGAAAAACTGTTTTTT	CAFDKGQGSEKLFF
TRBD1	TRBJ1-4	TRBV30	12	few	TGTGCCTGGGGACAGGGGAATGAAAAACTGTTTTTT	CAWGQGNEKLFF
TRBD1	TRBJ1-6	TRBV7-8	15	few	TGTGCCAGCAGCTCACCAGACAGGGGGATTTCACCCCTCCACTTT	CASSSPDRGISPLHF
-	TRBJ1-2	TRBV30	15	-	TGTGCCTGGAGTGTAACCCTCCAGGGGCTCGGAGGCTACACCTTC	CAWSVTLQGLGGYTF
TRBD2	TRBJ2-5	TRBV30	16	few	TGTGCCCGGAGTCTGGGGGGACTAGGAGGCATGGAGACCCAGTACTTC	CARSLGGLGGMETQYF
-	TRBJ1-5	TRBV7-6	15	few	TGTGCCAGCAGCCTAGCAGGAGATAGCAATCAGCCCCAGCATTTT	CASSLAGDSNQPQHF
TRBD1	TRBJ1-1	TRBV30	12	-	TGTGCCTCCGACAGGGCCCAAAGTGAAGCTTTCTTT	CASDRAQSEAFF
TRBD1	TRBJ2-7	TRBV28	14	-	TGTGCCAGCAGGGTGGGGACAGGGCGCTACGAGCAGTACTTC	CASRVGTGRYEQYF
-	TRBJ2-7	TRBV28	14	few	TGTGCCAGCAGTTTTGGAGGGGACCACTACGAGCAGTACTTC	CASSFGGDHYEQYF
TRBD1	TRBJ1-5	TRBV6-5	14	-	TGTGCCAGCAAACAGACAGGGGCCAATCAGCCCCAGCATTTT	CASKQTGANQPQHF
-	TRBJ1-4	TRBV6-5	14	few	TGTGCCAGCAGTTGGGCGTCGGGTAATGAAAAACTGTTTTTT	CASSWASGNEKLFF
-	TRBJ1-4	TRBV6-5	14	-	TGTGCCAGCAGTTACTCGGGAGCGGACGAAAAACTGTTTTTT	CASSYSGADEKLFF
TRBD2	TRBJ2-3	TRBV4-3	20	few	TGCGCCAGCAGCCAAGGTCCAGCCTTGGGGACTAGCCTCCGGGAAGATACGCAGTATTTT	CASSQGPALGTSLREDTQYF
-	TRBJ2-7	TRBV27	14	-	TGTGCCAGCAGTTTATCGCTGGGAGAGGGGAGGCAGTACTTC	CASSLSLGEGRQYF
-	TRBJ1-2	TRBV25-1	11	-	TGTGCCACCTGGGGGGTCTATGGCTACACCTTC	CATWGVYGYTF
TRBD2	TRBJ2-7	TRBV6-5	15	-	TGTGCCAGCAGTTACGGTACTAGCGGGGGGTACGAGCAGTACTTC	CASSYGTSGGYEQYF
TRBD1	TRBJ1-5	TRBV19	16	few	TGTGCCAGTAGTACCGGGACAGTTTATGGCAATCAGCCCCAGCATTTT	CASSTGTVYGNQPQHF
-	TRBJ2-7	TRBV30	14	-	TGTGCCTGGAGTGTGGGGCATACCCCCTACGAGCAGTACTTC	CAWSVGHTPYEQYF
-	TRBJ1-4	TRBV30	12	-	TGTGCCTGGACCAAGGGGGTTGAAAAACTGTTTTTT	CAWTKGVEKLFF
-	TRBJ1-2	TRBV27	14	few	TGTGCCAGCAGTTTATCACCAGGGACGTATGGCTACACCTTC	CASSLSPGTYGYTF
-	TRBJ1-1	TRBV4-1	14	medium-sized	TGCGCCAGCAGCACCCGGACGGAGAACACTGAAGCTTTCTTT	CASSTRTENTEAFF
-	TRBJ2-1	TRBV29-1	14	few	TGCAGCGTCTCGGTTGTGGGGAGAACAAGTGAGCAGTTCTTC	CSVSVVGRTSEQFF
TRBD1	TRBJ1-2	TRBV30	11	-	TGTGCCTGGAGTCCAGGGGGAGGCTACACCTTC	CAWSPGGGYTF
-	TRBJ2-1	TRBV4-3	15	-	TGCGCCAGCAGCCAAGGCGCTGCCTTGAACAATGAGCAGTTCTTC	CASSQGAALNNEQFF
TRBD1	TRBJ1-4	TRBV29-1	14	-	TGCAGCGTGATCGGGACAGGAGGGGATGAAAAACTGTTTTTT	CSVIGTGGDEKLFF